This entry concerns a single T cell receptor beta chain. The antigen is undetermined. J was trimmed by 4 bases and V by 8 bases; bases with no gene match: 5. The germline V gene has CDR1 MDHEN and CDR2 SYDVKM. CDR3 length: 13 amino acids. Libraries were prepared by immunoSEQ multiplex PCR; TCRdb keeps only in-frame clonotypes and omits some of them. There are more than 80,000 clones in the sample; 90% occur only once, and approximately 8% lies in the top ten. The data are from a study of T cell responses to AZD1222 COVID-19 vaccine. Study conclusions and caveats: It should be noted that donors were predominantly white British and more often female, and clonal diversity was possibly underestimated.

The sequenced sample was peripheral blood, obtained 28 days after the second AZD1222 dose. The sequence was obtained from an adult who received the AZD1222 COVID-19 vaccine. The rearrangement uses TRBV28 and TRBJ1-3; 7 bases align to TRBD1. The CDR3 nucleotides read TGTGCCAGCGGAGGGGGCTTCGGAAACACCATATATTTT. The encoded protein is CASGGGFGNTIYF.